This record concerns one TCR beta chain sequence. There is no known antigen for this receptor. There are no base qualities to consult, and no much larger clone falls within one base. The library was produced with RT-PCR. Sequencing was performed on an Illumina HiSeq 2500. The raw public data were reprocessed by TCRdb itself: fastp quality trimming at Q25, MiXCR clonotype calling, in-frame beta chains only. For every CDR3 protein sequence, its rows merge into one entry that carries the most common genes and DNA. Recorded for this sample are approximately 160,000 distinct CDR3 sequences; around 10% of them occurred a single time. The top ten clones comprise around 40% of the sample. The CDR3, cysteine through phenylalanine, is 18 amino acids long. The entry retains the CDR3 DNA only, 54 bases that are in frame from base 1. CDR1 and CDR2 (MNHEY, SVGAGI) derive from the germline V gene. V trim: 2 bases; J trim: 6 bases; unmatched bases: 15.

The sample is drawn from a study of response to subunit inactivated influenza vaccine (dated by TCRdb to 2017 to 2018). Regarding the study in general: To follow how T cells responded to a trivalent subunit inactivated influenza vaccine, the researchers relied on deep quantitative profiling of the T cell receptor repertoire. Paper-wide results and their limitations: It was suggested by the authors that each seasonal influenza vaccination may recruit only a limited number of new T cells.

Sequences were derived from CD8+ T cells sorted from PBMCs, sampled about 24 months after vaccination. The receptor was derived from a man in his fifties or sixties who received an inactivated influenza vaccine. Donor details come from another sample of the same person, matched by shared clones. The chain links TRBV6-5 with TRBJ2-1, with 8 bases matching TRBD2. The CDR3 amino acid sequence is: CASSYERPLAGRGNEQFF. The base sequence is TGTGCCAGCAGTTACGAGAGACCGTTAGCGGGACGGGGCAATGAGCAGTTCTTC.